The TCR beta chain under discussion was sequenced for a study of cytomegalovirus exposure and HLA in healthy donors. Study-wide results and limits: The authors listed 180 or so TCR beta chains as cytomegalovirus-associated. Both high specificity and high sensitivity reportedly marked the classifier's diagnosis of cytomegalovirus status. Rarity characterized most TCR sequences, yet some public TCRs appeared in many donors. It was found in a later analysis that first-cohort TCR clusters tended to co-occur in the 130 or so validation repertoires.

Profiled with immunoSEQ multiplex PCR; TCRdb holds only in-frame clones, not every one. The table records 150,000 to 250,000 clones, 70% to 85% of them present only once. The CDR3 is 13 amino acids. V was clipped by 4 bases and J by 0 bases, with 7 bases between them. In germline, CDR1 is SGDLS, CDR2 YYNGEE. As concerns this clone: Its antigen is still unknown.

The source is a woman aged 25 to 39 in good health and CMV-seropositive. This chain uses TRBV9 with TRBJ1-1; D call uncertain. The material sequenced was PBMCs. The CDR3 DNA follows: TGTGCCAGCAGCATTAATGTGAACACTGAAGCTTTCTTT. Translation gives CASSINVNTEAFF. Full variable domain (missing parts from reference TRBV9 and TRBJ1-1): DSGVTQTPKHLITATGQRVTLRCSPRSGDLSVYWYQQSLDQGLQFLIQYYNGEERAKGNILERFSAQQFPDLHSELNLSSLELGDSALYFCASSINVNTEAFFGQGTRLTVV.